This TCR beta chain derives from a study of blood T cell repertoires in COVID-19. The data were produced by immunoSEQ multiplex PCR, yet TCRdb's version contains in-frame clones alone and is incomplete. The data hold around 150,000 clones, with approximately 90% observed a single time. Germline V gene sequence: CDR1 MDHEN, CDR2 SYDVKM. Trimming took off 3 bases at V and 5 bases at J, with 19 bases between the two ends. CDR3 size: 17 residues. The source of this sequence is a man younger than 45 with COVID-19, enrolled during active disease. The sequenced sample was peripheral blood. The rearrangement uses TRBV28 and TRBJ1-4; D possibly corresponds to TRBD1 (6 bases). CDR3 amino acids: CASSFQRGIEDNEKLFF. CDR3 bases: TGTGCCAGCAGTTTCCAAAGGGGGATCGAAGACAATGAAAAACTGTTTTTT. Supplemented by reference TRBV28 and TRBJ1-4, the full variable domain reads DVKVTQSSRYLVKRTGEKVFLECVQDMDHENMFWYRQDPGLGLRLIYFSYDVKMKEKGDIPEGYSVSREKKERFSLILESASTNQTSMYLCASSFQRGIEDNEKLFFGSGTQLSVL.